This TCR beta chain was sequenced in a study of blood T cells in healthy people across ages. Primed by a sample-barcoded 5' primer and a J-beta primer mix, a second PCR proceeded for about 7 to 11 cycles. Each CDR3 protein is one row after TCRdb ran MiXCR on the 5' RACE reads. The sample has about 560,000 distinct CDR3 sequences, roughly a quarter seen once. Per individual sample, total RNA of at least 5 micrograms was extracted. Germline assignment: CDR1 SGHTA and CDR2 FQGNSA. After removal of 3 bases from V and 1 base from J, the junction contained 6 bases not matched to a gene. This CDR3 spans 16 amino acids. The same sample was also used in a study of T cells of mothers and their children. As that report states: Thymic selection shapes TCR recombination output in related pairs, and it does so similarly in unrelated pairs.

This chain connects TRBV7-2 to TRBJ1-5; 7 bases agree with TRBD1. The origin of this receptor is a boy between 2 and 15 years old in good health. The sequenced material came from blood. The CDR3 region has the DNA TGTGCCAGCAGCTTCCGACAGGGAGGGAGCAATCAGCCCCAGCATTTT. Translation: CASSFRQGGSNQPQHF.